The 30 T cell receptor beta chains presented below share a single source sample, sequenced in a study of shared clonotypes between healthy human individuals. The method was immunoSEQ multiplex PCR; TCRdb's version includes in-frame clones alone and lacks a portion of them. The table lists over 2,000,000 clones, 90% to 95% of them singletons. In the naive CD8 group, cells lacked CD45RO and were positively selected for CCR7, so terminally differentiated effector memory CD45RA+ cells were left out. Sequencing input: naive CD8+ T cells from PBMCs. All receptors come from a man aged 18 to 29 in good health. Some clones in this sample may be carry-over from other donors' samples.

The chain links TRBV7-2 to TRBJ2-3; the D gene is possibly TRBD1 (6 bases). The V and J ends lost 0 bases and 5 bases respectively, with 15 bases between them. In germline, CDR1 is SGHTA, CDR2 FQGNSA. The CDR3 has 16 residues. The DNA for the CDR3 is TGTGCCAGCAGCTTAGCCCCAAGGGGGATGGGAGATACGCAGTATTTT. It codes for CASSLAPRGMGDTQYF.

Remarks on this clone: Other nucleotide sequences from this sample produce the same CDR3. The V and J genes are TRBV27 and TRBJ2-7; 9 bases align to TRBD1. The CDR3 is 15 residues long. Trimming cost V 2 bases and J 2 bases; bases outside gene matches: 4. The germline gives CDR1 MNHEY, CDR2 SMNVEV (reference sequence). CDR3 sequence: CASSLAGQGPYEQYF. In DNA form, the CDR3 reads TGTGCCAGCAGTTTAGCGGGACAGGGCCCCTACGAGCAGTACTTC.

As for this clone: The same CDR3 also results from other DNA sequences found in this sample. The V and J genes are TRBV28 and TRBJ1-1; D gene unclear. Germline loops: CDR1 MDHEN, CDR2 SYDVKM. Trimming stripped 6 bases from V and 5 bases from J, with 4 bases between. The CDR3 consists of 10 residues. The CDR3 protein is CASSRTEAFF. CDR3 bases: TGTGCCAGCAGCCGAACTGAAGCTTTCTTT.

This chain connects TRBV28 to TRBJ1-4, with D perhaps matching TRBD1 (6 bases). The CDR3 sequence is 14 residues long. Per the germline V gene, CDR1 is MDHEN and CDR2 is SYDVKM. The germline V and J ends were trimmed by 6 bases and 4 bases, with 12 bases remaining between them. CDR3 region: CASSKGTLNEKLFF. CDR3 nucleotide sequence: TGTGCCAGCAGCAAAGGGACACTTAATGAAAAACTGTTTTTT.

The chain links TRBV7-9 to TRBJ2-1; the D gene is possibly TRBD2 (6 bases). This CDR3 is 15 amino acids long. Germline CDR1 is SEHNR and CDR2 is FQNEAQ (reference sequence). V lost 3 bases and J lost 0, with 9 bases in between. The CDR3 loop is CASSFRESSYNEQFF. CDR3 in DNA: TGTGCCAGCAGCTTTCGGGAGAGCTCCTACAATGAGCAGTTCTTC.

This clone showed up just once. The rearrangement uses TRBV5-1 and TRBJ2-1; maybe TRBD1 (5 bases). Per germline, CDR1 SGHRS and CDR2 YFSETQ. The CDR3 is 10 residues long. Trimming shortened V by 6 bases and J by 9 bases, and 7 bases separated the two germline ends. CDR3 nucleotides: TGCGCCAGCAAGGGGTCTGAGCAGTTCTTC. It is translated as CASKGSEQFF.

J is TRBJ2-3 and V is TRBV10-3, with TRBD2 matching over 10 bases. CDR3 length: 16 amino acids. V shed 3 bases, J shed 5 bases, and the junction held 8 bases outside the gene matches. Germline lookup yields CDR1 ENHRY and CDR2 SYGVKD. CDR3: CAISDNVAGGLDTQYF. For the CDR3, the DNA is TGTGCCATCAGTGATAATGTAGCGGGAGGATTAGATACGCAGTATTTT.

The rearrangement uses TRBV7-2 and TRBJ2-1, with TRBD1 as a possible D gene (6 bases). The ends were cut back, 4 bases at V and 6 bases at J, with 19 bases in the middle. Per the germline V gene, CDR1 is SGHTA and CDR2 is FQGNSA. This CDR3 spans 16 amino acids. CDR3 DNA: TGTGCCAGCAGCTCGTTCGGCCGGGACACCTTCAATGAGCAGTTCTTC. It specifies CASSSFGRDTFNEQFF. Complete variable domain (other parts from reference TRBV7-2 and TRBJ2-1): GAGVSQSPSNKVTEKGKDVELRCDPISGHTALYWYRQSLGQGLEFLIYFQGNSAPDKSGLPSDRFSAERTGGSVSTLTIQRTQQEDSAVYLCASSSFGRDTFNEQFFGPGTRLTVL.

The chain's CDR3 is CASSLGTAQPQHF. CDR3 coding DNA: TGTGCCAGCAGTTTAGGGACGGCCCAGCCCCAGCATTTT. This chain uses TRBV27 with TRBJ1-5, with a weak D call TRBD1 (5 bases). Germline assignment: CDR1 MNHEY and CDR2 SMNVEV (reference sequence). CDR3 length: 13 residues. Trimming stripped 2 bases from V and 7 bases from J, with 9 bases between.

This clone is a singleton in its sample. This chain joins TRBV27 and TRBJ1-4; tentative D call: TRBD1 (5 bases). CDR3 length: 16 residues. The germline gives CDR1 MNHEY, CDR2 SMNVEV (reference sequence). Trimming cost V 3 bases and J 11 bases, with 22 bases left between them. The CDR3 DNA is TGTGCCAGCAGTTTTGCCACCCAGGGTTTATGGGGCAAACTGTTTTTT. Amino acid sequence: CASSFATQGLWGKLFF.

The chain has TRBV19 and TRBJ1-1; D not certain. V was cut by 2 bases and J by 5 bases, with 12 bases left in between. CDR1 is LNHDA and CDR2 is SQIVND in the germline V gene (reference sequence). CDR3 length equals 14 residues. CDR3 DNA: TGTGCCAGTAGTATATTTAACCGAAGGACTGAAGCTTTCTTT. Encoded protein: CASSIFNRRTEAFF.

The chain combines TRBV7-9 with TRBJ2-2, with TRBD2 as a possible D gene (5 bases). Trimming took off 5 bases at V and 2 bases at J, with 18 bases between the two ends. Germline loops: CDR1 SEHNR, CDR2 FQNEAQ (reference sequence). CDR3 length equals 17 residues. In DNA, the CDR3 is TGTGCCAGCAGCGACCTAACCGGACTTGTAAACACCGGGGAGCTGTTTTTT. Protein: CASSDLTGLVNTGELFF.

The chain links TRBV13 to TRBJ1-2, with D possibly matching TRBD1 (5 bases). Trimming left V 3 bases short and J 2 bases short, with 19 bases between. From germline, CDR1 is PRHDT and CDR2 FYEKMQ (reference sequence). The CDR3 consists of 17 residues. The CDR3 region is CASSFLSGAEINYGYTF. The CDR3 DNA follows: TGTGCCAGCAGCTTCCTCTCCGGGGCAGAAATAAACTATGGCTACACCTTC.

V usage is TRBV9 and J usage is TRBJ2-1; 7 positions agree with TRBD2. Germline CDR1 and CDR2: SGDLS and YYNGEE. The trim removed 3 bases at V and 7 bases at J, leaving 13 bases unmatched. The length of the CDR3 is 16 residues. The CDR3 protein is CASSAGTGTTRNEQFF. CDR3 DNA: TGTGCCAGCAGCGCTGGGACCGGGACTACCCGAAATGAGCAGTTCTTC.

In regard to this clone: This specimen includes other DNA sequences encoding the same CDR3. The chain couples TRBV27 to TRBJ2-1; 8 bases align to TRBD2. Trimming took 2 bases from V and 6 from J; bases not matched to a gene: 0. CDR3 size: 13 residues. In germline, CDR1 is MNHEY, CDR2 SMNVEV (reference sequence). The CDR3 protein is CASSLGLANEQFF. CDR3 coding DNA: TGTGCCAGCAGTTTAGGACTAGCCAATGAGCAGTTCTTC.

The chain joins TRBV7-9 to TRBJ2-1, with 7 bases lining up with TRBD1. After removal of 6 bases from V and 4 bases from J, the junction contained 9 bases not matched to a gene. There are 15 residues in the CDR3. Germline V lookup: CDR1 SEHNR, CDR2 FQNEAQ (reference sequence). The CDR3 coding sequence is TGTGCCAGCAGTTACACCCGGGACAGATACAATGAGCAGTTCTTC. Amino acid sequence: CASSYTRDRYNEQFF.

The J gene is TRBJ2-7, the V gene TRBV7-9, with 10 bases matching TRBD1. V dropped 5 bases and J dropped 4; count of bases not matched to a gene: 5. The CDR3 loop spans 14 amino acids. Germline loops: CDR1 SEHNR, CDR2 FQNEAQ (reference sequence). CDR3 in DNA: TGTGCCAGCAGCGGATGGGACAGGGGATACGAGCAGTACTTC. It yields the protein CASSGWDRGYEQYF.

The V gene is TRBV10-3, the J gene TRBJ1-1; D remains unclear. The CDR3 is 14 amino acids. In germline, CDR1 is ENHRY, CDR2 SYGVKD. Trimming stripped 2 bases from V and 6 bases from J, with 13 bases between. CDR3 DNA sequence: TGTGCCATCAGTGAGGCAGGTGGGGTTGCTGAAGCTTTCTTT. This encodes CAISEAGGVAEAFF.

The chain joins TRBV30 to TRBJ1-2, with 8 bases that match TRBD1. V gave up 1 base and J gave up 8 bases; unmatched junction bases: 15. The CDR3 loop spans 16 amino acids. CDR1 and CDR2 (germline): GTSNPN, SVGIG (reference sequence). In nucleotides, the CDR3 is TGTGCCTGGAGTGACCAGGGGGCGACGTACCTGTCAGGCTACACCTTC. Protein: CAWSDQGATYLSGYTF.

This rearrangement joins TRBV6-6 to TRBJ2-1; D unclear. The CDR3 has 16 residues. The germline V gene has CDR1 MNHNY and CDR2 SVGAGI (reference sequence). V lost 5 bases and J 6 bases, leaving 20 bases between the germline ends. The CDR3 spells CASSVVGSKLGNEQFF. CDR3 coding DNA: TGTGCCAGCAGTGTGGTTGGGTCCAAGCTGGGCAATGAGCAGTTCTTC.

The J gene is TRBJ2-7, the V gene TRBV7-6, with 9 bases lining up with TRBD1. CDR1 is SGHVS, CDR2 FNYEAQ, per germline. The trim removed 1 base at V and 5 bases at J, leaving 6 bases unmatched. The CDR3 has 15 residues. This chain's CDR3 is CASSLDGQGYHEQYF. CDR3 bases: TGTGCCAGCAGCTTAGATGGACAGGGGTACCACGAGCAGTACTTC.

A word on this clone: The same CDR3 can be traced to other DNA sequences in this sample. CDR3 region: CASSFGHSYEQYF. In nucleotides, the CDR3 is TGTGCCAGCAGTTTTGGTCATTCCTACGAGCAGTACTTC. This chain joins TRBV28 and TRBJ2-7; D is uncertain. This CDR3 contains 13 residues. V gave up 3 bases and J gave up 1 base, with 7 bases separating them. Germline V lookup: CDR1 MDHEN, CDR2 SYDVKM.

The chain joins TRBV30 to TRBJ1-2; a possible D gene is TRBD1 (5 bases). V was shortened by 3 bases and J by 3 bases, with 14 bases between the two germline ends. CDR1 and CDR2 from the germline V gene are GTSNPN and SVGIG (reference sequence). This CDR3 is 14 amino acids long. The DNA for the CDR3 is TGTGCCTGGAGGGGCAGGGCAGGGCACTATGGCTACACCTTC. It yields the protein CAWRGRAGHYGYTF.

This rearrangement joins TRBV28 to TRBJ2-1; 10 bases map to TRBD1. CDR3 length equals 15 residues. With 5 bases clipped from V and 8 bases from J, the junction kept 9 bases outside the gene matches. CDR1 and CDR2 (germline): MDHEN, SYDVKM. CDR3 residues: CASSPTDRGVDEQFF. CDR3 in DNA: TGTGCCAGCAGTCCCACGGACAGGGGGGTAGATGAGCAGTTCTTC.

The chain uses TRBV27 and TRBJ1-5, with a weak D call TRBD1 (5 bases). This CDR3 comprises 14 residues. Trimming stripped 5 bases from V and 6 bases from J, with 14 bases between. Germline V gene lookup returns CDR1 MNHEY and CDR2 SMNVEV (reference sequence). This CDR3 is CASSPLREGQPQHF. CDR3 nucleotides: TGTGCCAGCAGTCCCCTCAGGGAGGGTCAGCCCCAGCATTTT.

This CDR3 is CASSFDGVFSEQYF. CDR3 bases: TGTGCCAGCAGCTTTGACGGAGTTTTCAGCGAGCAGTACTTC. The rearrangement links TRBV7-9 to TRBJ2-7, with unresolved D. Looked up from germline, CDR1 is SEHNR and CDR2 is FQNEAQ (reference sequence). V dropped 3 bases and J dropped 6 bases, with 15 bases sitting between them. The CDR3 extends over 14 amino acids.

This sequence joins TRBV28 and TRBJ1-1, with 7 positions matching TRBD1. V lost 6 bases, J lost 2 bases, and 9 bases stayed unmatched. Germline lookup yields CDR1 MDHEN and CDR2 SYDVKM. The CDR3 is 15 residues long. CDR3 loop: CASSTDREANTEAFF. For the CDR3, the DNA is TGTGCCAGCAGCACCGACAGGGAGGCCAACACTGAAGCTTTCTTT.

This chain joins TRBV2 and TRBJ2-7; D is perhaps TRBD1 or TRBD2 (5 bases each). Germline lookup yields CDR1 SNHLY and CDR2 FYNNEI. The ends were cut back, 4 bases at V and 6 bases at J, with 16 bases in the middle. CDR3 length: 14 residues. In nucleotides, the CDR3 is TGTGCCAGCAGTGGACTATCTGGGGGTCTCGAGCAGTACTTC. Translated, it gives CASSGLSGGLEQYF.

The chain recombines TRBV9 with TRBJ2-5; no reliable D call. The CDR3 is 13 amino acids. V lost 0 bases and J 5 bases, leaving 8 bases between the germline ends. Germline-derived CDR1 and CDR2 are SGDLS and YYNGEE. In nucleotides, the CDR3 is TGTGCCAGCAGCGTAGGTAATGGGGAGACCCAGTACTTC. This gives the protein CASSVGNGETQYF.

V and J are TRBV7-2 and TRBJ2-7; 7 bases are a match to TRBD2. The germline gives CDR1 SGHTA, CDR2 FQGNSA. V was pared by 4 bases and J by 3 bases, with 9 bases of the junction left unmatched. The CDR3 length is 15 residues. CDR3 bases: TGTGCCAGCAGCTGGGGATTTGGCGGGAGCTACGAGCAGTACTTC. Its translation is CASSWGFGGSYEQYF.